This record concerns one TCR beta chain sequence. These data come from a study of cytomegalovirus exposure and HLA in healthy donors. In the PCR, 60 Vbeta and 13 Jbeta primers were used. This table comes from immunoSEQ multiplex PCR, and its TCRdb copy is limited to in-frame clones, with some not included. The sample carries some 98,000 clones, over 60% recorded once. CDR1 and CDR2 from the germline V gene are SQVTM and ANQGSEA. This CDR3 contains 11 residues. Trimming left V 2 bases short and J 6 bases short, with 8 bases between. This TCR derives from a female donor in good health and CMV-seronegative. The sample consisted of PBMCs. The chain joins TRBV29-1 to TRBJ2-7; perhaps TRBD1 as D (5 bases). The CDR3: CSVERDSEQYF. In DNA form, the CDR3 reads TGCAGCGTTGAACGCGACAGCGAGCAGTACTTC.